The sequence of this T cell receptor (beta chain) was determined in a study of T cells in Graves' hyperthyroidism and ophthalmopathy. General observations from the study: Expanded thyroid clonotypes (above 0.001) were mostly also found in blood.

The CDR3 regions of TCR beta were amplified from RNA transcripts. TCR CDR3 regions were first amplified by RT-PCR with HTBI primers. TCRdb re-derived calls from the multiplex PCR reads in MiXCR, one entry per CDR3 protein. The sample holds more than 450,000 distinct CDR3 sequences, 12% to 15% seen once. Per germline, CDR1 SGHNT and CDR2 YENEEA. Deletions cut 0 bases from V and 0 bases from J, with 21 bases between. The CDR3 is 20 residues long. This clonotype showed up just a few times. Its antigen remains unknown. Investigators excluded patients with uncontrolled infection, other autoimmune disease, pregnancy or lactation.

The TCR was taken from a woman aged 40 to 50 with Graves' hyperthyroidism. The sequenced sample consisted of blood. The chain recombines TRBV11-3 with TRBJ1-3; tentatively, D is TRBD1 (5 bases). The CDR3 nucleotides read TGTGCCAGCAGCTTAGATTTGTGGGGCCCTTCCCCATACTCTGGAAACACCATATATTTT. Residues: CASSLDLWGPSPYSGNTIYF.